The clone carrying this T cell receptor beta chain has a count of ten or more. Per the germline V gene, CDR1 is SEHNR and CDR2 is FQNEAQ (reference sequence). V was shortened by 5 bases and J by 5 bases, with 18 bases between the two germline ends. CDR3 length: 15 residues. This record belongs to a study of T cells in Graves' hyperthyroidism and ophthalmopathy. Amplification yielded TCR beta CDR3 regions, with RNA transcripts as the source. Researchers ran a first-round RT-PCR on the TCR CDR3 using the HTBI primer set. TCRdb passed the multiplex PCR reads through MiXCR, listing each CDR3 protein once. The table includes 350,000 to 400,000 distinct CDR3 sequences, about 18% detected once. Criteria for exclusion of patients were uncontrolled infection, other autoimmune disease, pregnancy or lactation.

The sequence was obtained from a woman aged 18-30 years with Graves' hyperthyroidism. The genes are TRBV7-9 and TRBJ1-1; the D is unclear. Sequenced: blood. The CDR3, as DNA: TGTGCCAGCAGCCACCCCTCCGGGAGAAAGACTGAAGCTTTCTTT. Protein product: CASSHPSGRKTEAFF.